The sample holds one count of the clone carrying this T cell receptor (beta chain). Its antigen is undetermined. The sample originates from a study of identical twins. General study findings and limits: Invariant T cells like MAIT and iNKT could partly confound the zero-insertion analyses.

Healthy Caucasians, and only they, were the donors. Unique molecular identifiers were in the cDNA, with template-switch universal primer binding. Using its own MiXCR run on the 5' RACE reads, TCRdb lists one record per CDR3 protein. The sample lists 1.5 million to 2 million distinct CDR3 sequences, 25% to 35% occurring once. This CDR3 comprises 17 residues. Germline loops: CDR1 MNHEY, CDR2 SMNVEV (reference sequence). Trimming removed 1 base at V and 6 bases at J, with 21 bases between. This sequence joins TRBV27 and TRBJ1-2; D gene uncertain. This sequence originates from a newborn girl in good health. Sample: cord blood. The CDR3 reads CASSLLTGRHFLDGYTF. In DNA, the CDR3 is TGTGCCAGCAGTTTATTGACGGGGAGGCACTTTTTAGATGGCTACACCTTC.